The clone carrying this TCR beta chain was recorded a few times. As yet, its antigen is unknown. Attachment of unique molecular identifiers was made to individual cDNA molecules. MiXCR, applied by TCRdb to the 5' RACE reads, yields one record per CDR3 protein. Counted here are fewer than 120,000 distinct CDR3 sequences, around an eighth occurring once; the ten biggest clones make up less than 4.5%. The data belong to a study of early T cells in non-severe SARS-CoV-2 infection. On the study more broadly: Chains were not paired, and sequencing was done on bulk RNA from unsorted whole blood.

Overall study findings and caveats: VDJdb matches were skewed toward anti-spike CD8 T cell responses.

V lost 3 bases and J lost 0, with 10 bases in between. Germline V lookup: CDR1 SGHRS, CDR2 YFSETQ. CDR3 length equals 16 residues. This chain joins TRBV5-1 and TRBJ2-6; D gene unclear. The TCR was taken from an adult who was a healthcare worker with PCR-confirmed SARS-CoV-2 infection or an uninfected control (not recorded which). Sequenced here: whole blood, sampled at baseline. The CDR3 coding sequence is TGCGCCAGCAGCTCAAGTCTAATCTCTGGGGCCAACGTCCTGACTTTC. Encoded protein: CASSSSLISGANVLTF.